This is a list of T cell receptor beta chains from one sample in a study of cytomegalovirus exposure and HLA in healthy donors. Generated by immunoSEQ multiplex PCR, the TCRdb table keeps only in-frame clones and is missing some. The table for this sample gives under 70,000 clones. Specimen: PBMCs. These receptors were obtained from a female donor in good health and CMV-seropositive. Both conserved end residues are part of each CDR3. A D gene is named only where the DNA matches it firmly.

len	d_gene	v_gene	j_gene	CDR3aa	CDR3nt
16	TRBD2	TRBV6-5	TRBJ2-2	CASSSRIAGISGELFF	TGTGCCAGCAGTTCCCGAATAGCGGGGATTTCCGGGGAGCTGTTTTTT
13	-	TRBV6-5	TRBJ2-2	CASSYYRAGELFF	TGTGCCAGCAGTTACTACAGGGCCGGGGAGCTGTTTTTT
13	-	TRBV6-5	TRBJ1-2	CASRPGSSNGYTF	TGTGCCAGTCGCCCGGGGAGTTCGAATGGCTACACCTTC
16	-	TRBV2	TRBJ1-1	CASKGRVAVSDTEAFF	TGTGCCAGCAAGGGCAGGGTAGCCGTCAGTGACACTGAAGCTTTCTTT
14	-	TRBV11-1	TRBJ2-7	CASSFEDRGHEQYF	TGTGCCAGCAGCTTCGAAGACAGAGGCCATGAGCAGTACTTC
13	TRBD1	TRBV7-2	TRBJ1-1	CASSLTGWTEAFF	TGTGCCAGCAGCCTGACAGGGTGGACTGAAGCTTTCTTT
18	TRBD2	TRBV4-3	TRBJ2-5	CASSPQILSREGQETQYF	TGCGCCAGCAGCCCCCAAATCCTGTCGCGGGAGGGACAAGAGACCCAGTACTTC
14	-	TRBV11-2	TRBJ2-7	CASNTDRFPYEQYF	TGTGCCAGCAATACCGACAGGTTCCCCTACGAGCAGTACTTC
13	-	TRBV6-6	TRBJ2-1	CASRFDTDNEQFF	TGTGCCAGCAGATTCGACACGGACAATGAGCAGTTCTTC
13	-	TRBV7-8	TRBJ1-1	CASSLSGHTEAFF	TGTGCCAGCAGCTTATCAGGGCACACTGAAGCTTTCTTT